A single sample is the source of the 23 T cell receptor beta chains below, sequenced in a study of T cells in localized non-small cell lung cancer. TCRdb's table, derived via immunoSEQ multiplex PCR, lists solely in-frame clones and lacks some. Here the sample spans tens of thousands of clones, roughly 83% being singletons. Sequences were derived from peripheral blood mononuclear cells, sampled before any cancer treatment. The receptors were sampled from a man aged 40 to 70 with stage III lung adenocarcinoma.

V gene TRBV5-4 combines with J gene TRBJ2-1, with D possibly being TRBD1 (6 bases). With 3 bases removed from V and 2 bases from J, the gap between germline ends came to 18 bases. The germline V gene encodes CDR1 SGHNT and CDR2 YYREEE (reference sequence). CDR3 length: 17 residues. In DNA form, the CDR3 reads TGTGCCAGCAGCTCGGGGACACCCAACGAGGCCTACAATGAGCAGTTCTTC. Its protein product is CASSSGTPNEAYNEQFF.

This chain connects TRBV28 to TRBJ1-2, with TRBD1 as a possible D gene (5 bases). The length of the CDR3 is 13 residues. Deletions cut 5 bases from V and 5 bases from J, with 12 bases between. CDR1 and CDR2 from the germline V gene are MDHEN and SYDVKM. Written as DNA, the CDR3 is TGTGCCAGCAGTCCTATTCGACAGTATGGCTACACCTTC. Translated, it gives CASSPIRQYGYTF.

The J gene is TRBJ2-1, the V gene TRBV9; 7 bases match TRBD2. V trimming: 3 bases; J trimming: 0 bases; junction bases outside the gene matches: 9. The CDR3 sequence is 17 residues long. Germline CDR1 and CDR2: SGDLS and YYNGEE. The CDR3 loop is CASSEELASSSYNEQFF. In DNA, the CDR3 is TGTGCCAGCAGCGAGGAACTAGCGTCTAGCTCCTACAATGAGCAGTTCTTC.

The chain uses TRBV7-2 and TRBJ2-2; D not certain. V shed 5 bases and J shed 3 bases, with 10 bases lying between them. This CDR3 is 14 amino acids long. Germline V gene lookup returns CDR1 SGHTA and CDR2 FQGNSA. The DNA of the CDR3 is TGTGCCAGCAGCGCAGGATCGCACACCGGGGAGCTGTTTTTT. Amino acid sequence: CASSAGSHTGELFF.

This chain uses TRBV14 with TRBJ2-1; no definite D call. CDR1 is SGHDN and CDR2 is FVKESK in the germline V gene. This CDR3 is built from 14 residues. Trimming stripped 7 bases from V and 0 bases from J, with 10 bases between. CDR3 nucleotide sequence: TGTGCCAGCAATCCCTCGAGCTCCTACAATGAGCAGTTCTTC. This sequence encodes CASNPSSSYNEQFF.

This clone has just a few counts. The chain employs TRBV27 and TRBJ1-1; D is uncertain. V gave up 0 bases and J gave up 0 bases, with 2 bases separating them. Germline values: CDR1 MNHEY, CDR2 SMNVEV (reference sequence). The length of the CDR3 is 13 residues. The CDR3: CASSLSMNTEAFF. As DNA, the CDR3 is TGTGCCAGCAGTTTATCGATGAACACTGAAGCTTTCTTT.

The V and J genes are TRBV7-2 and TRBJ1-2; D gene ambiguous. The ends were cut back, 2 bases at V and 8 bases at J, with 12 bases in the middle. The CDR3 consists of 13 residues. The germline gives CDR1 SGHTA, CDR2 FQGNSA. CDR3 loop: CASSLNGEGGYTF. DNA of the CDR3: TGTGCCAGCAGCTTAAACGGGGAAGGGGGCTACACCTTC.

The chain is built from TRBV9 and TRBJ2-3, with D unclear. CDR3 length: 15 residues. Germline V gene data show CDR1 as SGDLS and CDR2 as YYNGEE. The V and J ends lost 0 bases and 0 bases respectively, with 8 bases between them. The CDR3 nucleotides are TGTGCCAGCAGCGTAGGTGCGCCTAGCACAGATACGCAGTATTTT. It specifies CASSVGAPSTDTQYF. The full variable domain, rest sourced from reference TRBV9 and TRBJ2-3, is DSGVTQTPKHLITATGQRVTLRCSPRSGDLSVYWYQQSLDQGLQFLIQYYNGEERAKGNILERFSAQQFPDLHSELNLSSLELGDSALYFCASSVGAPSTDTQYFGPGTRLTVL.

This chain uses TRBV7-3 with TRBJ2-3; unclear D gene. This CDR3 has 13 residues. V was cut by 2 bases and J by 4 bases, with 7 bases left in between. In germline, CDR1 is SGHTA, CDR2 FQGTGA. In DNA form, the CDR3 reads TGTGCCAGCAGCTTAGGGGAAGCAGATACGCAGTATTTT. Amino acids: CASSLGEADTQYF. Looking up the rest from reference TRBV7-3 and TRBJ2-3 gives the full variable domain: GAGVSQTPSNKVTEKGKYVELRCDPISGHTALYWYRQSLGQGPEFLIYFQGTGAADDSGLPNDRFFAVRPEGSVSTLKIQRTERGDSAVYLCASSLGEADTQYFGPGTRLTVL.

The CDR3 sequence: CASSPRGTDSYTDTQYF. CDR3 in DNA: TGTGCCAGCAGCCCCCGTGGGACGGACAGTTACACAGATACGCAGTATTTT. The chain joins TRBV9 to TRBJ2-3, with D perhaps TRBD1 (6 bases). CDR3 size: 17 residues. Per germline, CDR1 SGDLS and CDR2 YYNGEE. Between the trimmed V and J ends, which lost 4 bases and 2 bases, there was a span of 20 bases.

The CDR3 loop reads CASSSQAQASEQYF. CDR3 DNA: TGTGCCAGCAGCTCCCAAGCCCAAGCTAGCGAGCAGTACTTC. The gene calls are TRBV7-9 and TRBJ2-7; D call uncertain. V shed 4 bases and J shed 6 bases, with 16 bases lying between them. The CDR3 totals 14 residues. Germline values: CDR1 SEHNR, CDR2 FQNEAQ (reference sequence).

This chain connects TRBV4-2 to TRBJ1-2; 9 bases fit TRBD1. Germline CDR1 LGHNA, CDR2 YNFKEQ. The CDR3 is made up of 16 amino acids. The junction had 8 bases not matched to a gene; V was cut back by 1 base and J by 5 bases. CDR3 DNA sequence: TGTGCCAGCAGCCAAGGAGTTCCGGGACAGGGTTATGGCTACACCTTC. Translation gives CASSQGVPGQGYGYTF.

The CDR3 loop reads CASSNDYGYTF. The CDR3 coding sequence is TGTGCCAGCAGCAACGACTATGGCTACACCTTC. The rearrangement uses TRBV21-1 and TRBJ1-2. TRBV21-1 is described as a pseudogene. This CDR3 contains 11 residues.

V and J are TRBV7-9 and TRBJ2-7; D remains unclear. Germline values: CDR1 SEHNR, CDR2 FQNEAQ (reference sequence). There are 13 residues in the CDR3. Trimming took off 1 base at V and 2 bases at J, with 6 bases between the two ends. Here the CDR3 DNA reads TGTGCCAGCAGCTTAGAGTTAACCTACGAGCAGTACTTC. Translating gives CASSLELTYEQYF.

V usage is TRBV7-8 and J usage is TRBJ1-5; D may be TRBD1 (6 bases). Germline V CDR1 and CDR2: SGHVS, FQNEAQ. The CDR3 runs 15 residues. The germline V and J ends were trimmed by 0 bases and 9 bases, with 15 bases remaining between them. CDR3 nucleotides: TGTGCCAGCAGCTTAGCGGGGGGCGAGGTTCGGCCCCAGCATTTT. Its protein product is CASSLAGGEVRPQHF.

V gene TRBV4-1 combines with J gene TRBJ1-5; a possible D gene is TRBD1 (6 bases). Per the germline V gene, CDR1 is MGHRA and CDR2 is YSYEKL. The CDR3 is 16 amino acids. Deletions cut 0 bases from V and 3 bases from J, with 12 bases between. CDR3 in DNA: TGCGCCAGCAGCCAAGATCCCGGACAGAACAATCAGCCCCAGCATTTT. Its protein product is CASSQDPGQNNQPQHF.

The CDR3 bases are TGCGCCAGCACCATAGCGGGAGGCCTTCCAGATACGCAGTATTTT. This translates into CASTIAGGLPDTQYF. The chain recombines TRBV5-1 with TRBJ2-3; TRBD2 aligns across 10 bases. CDR1 SGHRS and CDR2 YFSETQ come from the germline V gene. The CDR3 totals 15 residues. With 6 bases clipped from V and 4 bases from J, the junction kept 8 bases outside the gene matches.

The chain recombines TRBV23-1 with TRBJ2-7; TRBD1 agrees at 7 bases. TRBV23-1 is an ORF, and what it does is uncertain. V trimming: 2 bases; J trimming: 3 bases; junction bases outside the gene matches: 13. The CDR3 runs to 17 residues. CDR3 sequence reads: CASSQPPPGQSGYEQYF. The CDR3 DNA follows: TGCGCCAGCAGTCAACCCCCACCGGGACAGTCAGGCTACGAGCAGTACTTC.

The chain joins TRBV7-2 to TRBJ1-2, with no clear D. The ends were cut back, 4 bases at V and 4 bases at J, with 13 bases in the middle. This CDR3 has 14 residues. The germline gives CDR1 SGHTA, CDR2 FQGNSA. CDR3 in amino acids: CASSSGITIYGYTF. The CDR3 DNA reads as TGTGCCAGCAGCTCCGGGATTACAATCTATGGCTACACCTTC.

This chain uses TRBV6-6 with TRBJ1-4; D unclear. V was trimmed by 3 bases and J by 3 bases, leaving 11 bases between them. The CDR3 totals 15 residues. The germline V gene has CDR1 MNHNY and CDR2 SVGAGI (reference sequence). This CDR3 reads CASSYAGTANEKLFF. CDR3 in DNA: TGTGCCAGCAGTTATGCCGGCACGGCTAATGAAAAACTGTTTTTT.

About this clone itself: No DNA is shown, since the ends of the CDR3 on it are uncertain; the CDR3 is the one TCRdb lists. The chain recombines TRBV19 with TRBJ2-3. Germline-derived CDR1 and CDR2 are LNHDA and SQIVND (reference sequence). The CDR3 spans 14 amino acids, including both terminal residues. The CDR3 sequence is CASRAGQSTDTQYF.

The chain has TRBV30 and TRBJ1-6; 11 bases are shared with TRBD1. V trimming: 1 base; J trimming: 9 bases; junction bases outside the gene matches: 2. The CDR3 spans 14 residues. Per germline, CDR1 GTSNPN and CDR2 SVGIG (reference sequence). The CDR3 DNA follows: TGTGCCTGGAGTGGGACAGGGGGCGGTTCACCCCTCCACTTT. Its translation: CAWSGTGGGSPLHF.

V gene TRBV2 combines with J gene TRBJ1-2, with D possibly being TRBD1 (5 bases). CDR3 size: 14 residues. V lost 2 bases and J lost 3, with 10 bases in between. Germline lookup yields CDR1 SNHLY and CDR2 FYNNEI. CDR3 coding DNA: TGTGCCAGCAGTGAATCGGGGGGATACTATGGCTACACCTTC. Translation gives CASSESGGYYGYTF.